This is a list of T cell receptor beta chains from one sample in a study of cytomegalovirus exposure and HLA in healthy donors. Some clones are missing from TCRdb's copy, which holds only in-frame ones; the method was immunoSEQ multiplex PCR. This sample has about 140,000 clones, with around 80% found just once. The specimen sequenced was PBMCs. These receptors were obtained from a middle-aged man in good health and CMV-seronegative. The CDR3 runs from the conserved cysteine through the conserved F or W. A D gene is named only where the DNA matches it firmly. Only some rows state a clone size, as once, few, many or a class for expanded clones.

V gene: TRBV28; D gene: .; J gene: TRBJ1-6; clone size: .; CDR3 protein: CASSLGGAVRSYNSPLHF; CDR3 DNA: TGTGCCAGCAGTTTGGGTGGGGCAGTCCGCTCCTATAATTCACCCCTCCACTTT
V gene: TRBV28; D gene: TRBD1; J gene: TRBJ2-5; clone size: .; CDR3 protein: CASSLSTGDQETQYF; CDR3 DNA: TGTGCCAGCAGTTTATCAACAGGGGACCAAGAGACCCAGTACTTC
V gene: TRBV7-8; D gene: .; J gene: TRBJ2-3; clone size: .; CDR3 protein: CASSRTTVPDTQYF; CDR3 DNA: TGTGCCAGCAGCCGCACTACGGTTCCAGATACGCAGTATTTT
V gene: TRBV6-5; D gene: .; J gene: TRBJ2-1; clone size: .; CDR3 protein: CARVSLFFYNEQFF; CDR3 DNA: TGTGCCCGTGTGAGTCTTTTTTTCTACAATGAGCAGTTCTTC
V gene: TRBV6-1; D gene: .; J gene: TRBJ1-5; clone size: .; CDR3 protein: CASSVDGGYQPQHF; CDR3 DNA: TGTGCCAGCAGTGTGGACGGCGGGTATCAGCCCCAGCATTTT
V gene: TRBV4-3; D gene: TRBD1; J gene: TRBJ1-2; clone size: .; CDR3 protein: CASSQATRGPASRYGYTF; CDR3 DNA: TGCGCCAGCAGCCAAGCGACAAGGGGGCCGGCGTCCCGGTATGGCTACACCTTC
V gene: TRBV7-8; D gene: .; J gene: TRBJ1-5; clone size: .; CDR3 protein: CASSREAGWDQPQHF; CDR3 DNA: TGTGCCAGCAGCAGAGAGGCAGGGTGGGATCAGCCCCAGCATTTT
V gene: TRBV6-4; D gene: TRBD1; J gene: TRBJ2-3; clone size: .; CDR3 protein: CASSDSTGGAPSTDTQYF; CDR3 DNA: TGTGCCAGCAGTGACTCCACAGGGGGCGCCCCCAGCACAGATACGCAGTATTTT
V gene: TRBV6-4; D gene: .; J gene: TRBJ2-1; clone size: .; CDR3 protein: CASRRGEFF; CDR3 DNA: TGTGCCAGCCGCCGGGGTGAGTTCTTC
V gene: TRBV19; D gene: TRBD1; J gene: TRBJ2-7; clone size: .; CDR3 protein: CASSTTGVEQYF; CDR3 DNA: TGTGCCAGTAGTACAACAGGGGTCGAGCAGTACTTC
V gene: TRBV7-3; D gene: TRBD1; J gene: TRBJ2-7; clone size: .; CDR3 protein: CASSFPDRGLYEQYF; CDR3 DNA: TGTGCCAGCAGCTTCCCGGACAGGGGACTCTACGAGCAGTACTTC
V gene: TRBV10-3; D gene: .; J gene: TRBJ2-7; clone size: .; CDR3 protein: CAIRGGGDPEQYF; CDR3 DNA: TGTGCCATCAGGGGGGGAGGAGATCCCGAGCAGTACTTC
V gene: TRBV7-3; D gene: .; J gene: TRBJ2-2; clone size: .; CDR3 protein: CASSLFLGAGTGELFF; CDR3 DNA: TGTGCCAGCAGCTTATTTCTTGGGGCAGGGACCGGGGAGCTGTTTTTT
V gene: TRBV6-1; D gene: .; J gene: TRBJ1-4; clone size: few; CDR3 protein: CASSGRTAVNEKLFF; CDR3 DNA: TGTGCCAGCAGTGGCCGGACAGCAGTTAATGAAAAACTGTTTTTT
V gene: TRBV6-5; D gene: .; J gene: TRBJ1-1; clone size: .; CDR3 protein: CASSFQGGEAFF; CDR3 DNA: TGTGCCAGCAGTTTCCAGGGAGGTGAAGCTTTCTTT
V gene: TRBV5-4; D gene: TRBD2; J gene: TRBJ2-1; clone size: .; CDR3 protein: CASSSRLAGELNEQFF; CDR3 DNA: TGTGCCAGCAGCTCACGACTAGCGGGGGAACTCAATGAGCAGTTCTTC
V gene: TRBV7-9; D gene: TRBD2; J gene: TRBJ2-3; clone size: .; CDR3 protein: CASSLAQVSGVLDTQYF; CDR3 DNA: TGTGCCAGCAGCTTAGCCCAGGTTAGCGGGGTTCTCGATACGCAGTATTTT
V gene: TRBV15; D gene: .; J gene: TRBJ1-3; clone size: .; CDR3 protein: CATSRDRESSGNTIYF; CDR3 DNA: TGTGCCACCAGCAGAGATCGAGAGTCCTCTGGAAACACCATATATTTT
V gene: TRBV6-5; D gene: TRBD1; J gene: TRBJ2-7; clone size: .; CDR3 protein: CASSQQGIYEQYF; CDR3 DNA: TGTGCCAGCAGTCAACAGGGGATCTACGAGCAGTACTTC
V gene: TRBV19; D gene: .; J gene: TRBJ1-6; clone size: once; CDR3 protein: CASTGPGPNSPLHF; CDR3 DNA: TGTGCCAGTACCGGGCCAGGGCCGAATTCACCCCTCCACTTT
V gene: TRBV19; D gene: .; J gene: TRBJ2-3; clone size: .; CDR3 protein: CASSYDRVGGDTQYF; CDR3 DNA: TGTGCCAGTAGTTATGACAGGGTGGGGGGAGATACGCAGTATTTT
V gene: TRBV4-3; D gene: TRBD1; J gene: TRBJ1-1; clone size: .; CDR3 protein: CASSQPGTGMGAFF; CDR3 DNA: TGCGCCAGCAGCCAGCCCGGGACAGGGATGGGAGCTTTCTTT
V gene: TRBV5-4; D gene: .; J gene: TRBJ1-1; clone size: .; CDR3 protein: CASSLGTGHGTEAFF; CDR3 DNA: TGTGCCAGCAGCTTGGGTACAGGGCACGGCACTGAAGCTTTCTTT
V gene: TRBV18; D gene: TRBD2; J gene: TRBJ2-3; clone size: .; CDR3 protein: CASSPRLAESTDTQYF; CDR3 DNA: TGTGCCAGCTCACCACGACTAGCGGAGAGCACAGATACGCAGTATTTT
V gene: TRBV5-4; D gene: TRBD2; J gene: TRBJ2-7; clone size: .; CDR3 protein: CASSLGTSGGFYEQYF; CDR3 DNA: TGTGCCAGCAGCTTGGGGACTAGCGGGGGCTTCTACGAGCAGTACTTC
V gene: TRBV23-1; D gene: TRBD1; J gene: TRBJ1-4; clone size: .; CDR3 protein: CASSRPPSDRGNEKLFF; CDR3 DNA: TGCGCCAGCAGCCGACCCCCATCGGACAGGGGGAATGAAAAACTGTTTTTT
V gene: TRBV10-2; D gene: .; J gene: TRBJ1-5; clone size: .; CDR3 protein: CASSENSYQPQHF; CDR3 DNA: TGCGCCAGCAGTGAAAACAGTTATCAGCCCCAGCATTTT